This TCR beta chain was documented in a study of blood T cell repertoires in COVID-19. Source study methods: Amplification of reference gene primers was used by the study to estimate nucleated cell counts. Assay: immunoSEQ multiplex PCR; the TCRdb copy retains only in-frame clones and omits some. V, J and clone size derive from that table, while D and trimming were established from the DNA sequence. The sample lists about 59,000 clones, 80% seen once, with 6.5% to 7.5% in the top ten. CDR3 length equals 14 residues. Germline CDR1 and CDR2: LNHDA and SQIVND (reference sequence). Deletions cut 6 bases from V and 0 bases from J, with 8 bases between.

This clonotype was obtained from a man aged 60 to 75 with acute or convalescent COVID-19. The sequencing input was peripheral blood. V gene TRBV19 combines with J gene TRBJ1-4; D perhaps matches TRBD1 (5 bases). CDR3 DNA: TGTGCCAGTAGGGGGCTTTCAACTAATGAAAAACTGTTTTTT. This translates into CASRGLSTNEKLFF.